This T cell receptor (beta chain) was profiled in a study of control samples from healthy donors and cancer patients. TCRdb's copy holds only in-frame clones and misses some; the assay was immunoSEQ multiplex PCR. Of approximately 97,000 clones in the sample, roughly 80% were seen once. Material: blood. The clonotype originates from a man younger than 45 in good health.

CDR3 sequence: CASSQGIDTEAFF. The CDR3 bases are TGTGCCAGCAGTCAGGGGATCGACACTGAAGCTTTCTTT. This sequence joins TRBV9 and TRBJ1-1, with D tentatively TRBD1 (6 bases). This CDR3 is built from 13 residues. CDR1 SGDLS and CDR2 YYNGEE come from the germline V gene. V shed 5 bases and J shed 3 bases, with 11 bases lying between them.